The source of this T cell receptor beta chain is a study of blood T cell repertoires in COVID-19 (dated by TCRdb to about 2020). Concerning the study at large: Collaborator samples came from the United States, Italy and Spain and covered acute and convalescent phases of COVID-19. Subjects who had been exposed to COVID-19, were actively infected with it, or had recovered from it provided the deeply sampled blood TCRbeta repertoires that made up the dataset. Where HLA class I and class II types were available, the types were taken from metadata supplied by the sample provider, not from assay-based typing. The samples were drawn from two sources: the first 160 participants of the ongoing ImmuneRACE study, and fewer than 1,500 subjects contributed by 6 global collaborators. The prospective study material was composed of cDNA or gDNA derived from T cells, B-cell-depleted T cells, or PBMCs. A de-identified subject ID, COVID-19 status, age in years and sex were almost always included in the sample metadata. A freely available public database, intended as a resource for researchers studying the immune response to SARS-CoV-2, is where the repertoires were released.

Comment on this clone: The target of this receptor is not known. No base-level quality is on record; no much larger clone is a single base apart.

On the study overall, not on this receptor specifically: The amount of clinical and demographic metadata varied by source and participant and was provided uncurated.

The immunoSEQ Assay, a bias-controlled multiplex PCR, was used to amplify TCRbeta CDR3 regions from genomic DNA. In the source study's methods: The number of nucleated cells in each sample was estimated from the amplification of reference gene primers within the assay. Sequence reads were collapsed and filtered to measure the absolute abundance of every unique TCRbeta CDR3 rearrangement. Productive Simpson clonality was computed per sample as the square root of Simpson's diversity index over productive rearrangements. The table comes from immuneACCESS by way of TCRdb, which keeps in-frame sequences with V and J called. Part of the clones is missing from these tables; in studies checked, under half for an unresolved V gene and the rest for unknown reasons. V and J calls and clone size are given by that table; D and trimming were obtained from the DNA. For this sample there are fewer than 250,000 clones; roughly 85% appear just once. 3% to 4% of the sample belongs to the ten largest clones.

In the prospective study, participants were about 18 to 89 years old, resided in about two dozen geographic areas of the United States, and were enrolled through a virtual design. In the prospective study, participants were assigned to cohorts based on the clinical history participants reported in a screening survey and a study questionnaire. In the prospective study, whole blood, serum and a nasopharyngeal or oropharyngeal swab were collected from each participant by mobile phlebotomists. Participants in the prospective study had the option to provide additional blood draws and questionnaires over an approximately 2-month period. Before DNA extraction, blood samples from the prospective study were shipped at room temperature or frozen. Including cysteine and phenylalanine, the CDR3 has 11 amino acids. Just the 33-base CDR3 DNA is kept, in frame starting at base 1. V is shortened by 5 bases, J by 9 bases, and the region joining them spans 8 bases.

This chain is built from TRBV12-3 or TRBV12-4 and TRBJ1-5; the D gene cannot be resolved reliably. The TCR originated in a woman aged 35 to 49 with acute COVID-19. The sequenced sample consisted of PBMCs or T cells enriched from blood (not recorded which). Here the CDR3 is given as CASSTPGPQHF. The DNA reads as follows: TGTGCCAGCAGTACCCCGGGGCCCCAGCATTTT.